This T cell receptor (beta chain) was captured in a study of T cell changes during pregnancy in multiple sclerosis. The assay was immunoSEQ multiplex PCR, and TCRdb's table has in-frame clones only and misses some. Among tens of thousands of clones listed, about 94% were seen once. V was cut by 2 bases and J by 6 bases, with 9 bases left in between. Germline assignment: CDR1 SGHDT and CDR2 YYEEEE. The CDR3 is made up of 12 amino acids. The V call is TRBV5-6, the J call TRBJ2-7; no firm D call. The receptor was derived from a female donor with multiple sclerosis, enrolled in a pregnancy study. The sample was peripheral blood, taken in the third trimester of pregnancy. The DNA for the CDR3 is TGTGCCAGCAGCTTATTCTCGGGCGAGCAGTACTTC. Translation gives CASSLFSGEQYF. The full variable domain, with the rest looked up from reference TRBV5-6 and TRBJ2-7, is DAGVTQSPTHLIKTRGQQVTLRCSPKSGHDTVSWYQQALGQGPQFIFQYYEEEERQRGNFPDRFSGHQFPNYSSELNVNALLLGDSALYLCASSLFSGEQYFGPGTRLTVT.